These 25 T cell receptor beta chains came from one sample sequenced in a study of blood T cell repertoires in COVID-19. Some clones are missing from TCRdb's copy, which holds only in-frame ones; the method was immunoSEQ multiplex PCR. The sample lists about 190,000 clones, less than 80% occurring once. Sequencing used peripheral blood. The receptors shown here come from a woman aged 45-65 years with acute or convalescent COVID-19.

The chain combines TRBV19 with TRBJ2-7, with 8 bases fitting TRBD2. J was trimmed by 3 bases and V by 7 bases; bases with no gene match: 5. The CDR3 totals 13 residues. The germline CDR1 and CDR2 sequences are LNHDA and SQIVND (reference sequence). CDR3 in amino acids: CASTVAGGYEQYF. The CDR3 DNA follows: TGTGCCAGTACGGTCGCGGGGGGCTACGAGCAGTACTTC.

The chain combines TRBV28 with TRBJ1-2, with 7 bases fitting TRBD1. The CDR3 is 13 residues long. From germline, CDR1 is MDHEN and CDR2 SYDVKM. Trimming took 6 bases from V and 4 from J; bases not matched to a gene: 5. The CDR3, as DNA: TGTGCCAGCAGGACCGCAGGGGGCTATGGCTACACCTTC. Its translation is CASRTAGGYGYTF.

The V call is TRBV18, the J call TRBJ1-2, with 11 nucleotides matching TRBD1. From germline, CDR1 is KGHSH and CDR2 LQKENI. The CDR3 sequence is 14 residues long. V was pared by 3 bases and J by 6 bases, with 3 bases of the junction left unmatched. The CDR3 spells CASSPRTGGDGYTF. For the CDR3, the DNA is TGTGCCAGCTCACCTCGGACAGGGGGCGATGGCTACACCTTC.

The CDR3 bases are TGTGCCAGCAGCTTGGAGCCAGACTCTCACGAGCAGTACTTC. This gives the protein CASSLEPDSHEQYF. The chain uses TRBV5-4 and TRBJ2-7; D ambiguous. Per the germline V gene, CDR1 is SGHNT and CDR2 is YYREEE (reference sequence). V was cut by 0 bases and J by 5 bases, with 12 bases left in between. The CDR3 runs to 14 residues.

The chain employs TRBV6-2 or TRBV6-3 and TRBJ1-1, with D possibly TRBD1 on 5 matching bases. The CDR3 length is 14 residues. V dropped 4 bases and J dropped 5 bases, with 14 bases sitting between them. Germline CDR1 is MNHEY and CDR2 is SVGEGT. CDR3: CASSSPTRGTEAFF. As DNA, the CDR3 is TGTGCCAGCAGTTCACCCACCCGGGGGACTGAAGCTTTCTTT.

V gene TRBV5-6 combines with J gene TRBJ1-5, with a tentative D call TRBD1 (5 bases). Trimming took off 4 bases at V and 4 bases at J, with 15 bases between the two ends. Germline V gene data show CDR1 as SGHDT and CDR2 as YYEEEE. CDR3 length: 15 residues. CDR3 nucleotides: TGTGCCAGCAGCCGGGAGGCAGGGAGGAATCAGCCCCAGCATTTT. Residues: CASSREAGRNQPQHF.

This clone was observed a handful of times. The V and J genes are TRBV4-3 and TRBJ1-2, with TRBD1 identical over 8 bases. V gave up 1 base and J gave up 8 bases; unmatched junction bases: 3. Germline V gene lookup returns CDR1 LGHNA and CDR2 YSLEER. The CDR3 covers 13 residues. CDR3 nucleotides: TGCGCCAGCAGCCAAGTTGGGGACAGGGGCTACACCTTC. This translates into CASSQVGDRGYTF.

This sequence joins TRBV6-5 and TRBJ1-2, with 7 nucleotides matching TRBD1. The CDR3 extends over 13 amino acids. The V and J ends lost 6 bases and 5 bases, in that order; junction bases with no gene match: 6. Germline V lookup: CDR1 MNHEY, CDR2 SVGAGI. DNA of the CDR3: TGTGCCAGCAGGGAGACAGGGAGGTATGGCTACACCTTC. Translated, it gives CASRETGRYGYTF.

This chain joins TRBV5-6 and TRBJ1-4; D ambiguous. The ends were cut back, 2 bases at V and 5 bases at J, with 10 bases in the middle. The CDR3 has 14 amino acids. Germline V CDR1 and CDR2: SGHDT, YYEEEE. CDR3 sequence reads: CASSFGDGNEKLFF. DNA of the CDR3: TGTGCCAGCAGCTTTGGAGACGGGAATGAAAAACTGTTTTTT.

This chain connects TRBV7-2 to TRBJ1-4; a possible D gene is TRBD1 (6 bases). The CDR3 is 15 amino acids. Germline V lookup: CDR1 SGHTA, CDR2 FQGNSA. The V end lost 1 base, the J end lost 7 bases, and 13 bases lay between the germline ends. CDR3 amino acids: CASSLEAGEGEKLFF. CDR3 in DNA: TGTGCCAGCAGCTTAGAAGCAGGGGAGGGTGAAAAACTGTTTTTT. Full variable domain (missing parts from reference TRBV7-2 and TRBJ1-4): GAGVSQSPSNKVTEKGKDVELRCDPISGHTALYWYRQSLGQGLEFLIYFQGNSAPDKSGLPSDRFSAERTGGSVSTLTIQRTQQEDSAVYLCASSLEAGEGEKLFFGSGTQLSVL.

This clone was observed once. V is TRBV2 and J is TRBJ2-1; 8 bases are a match to TRBD2. The germline V gene has CDR1 SNHLY and CDR2 FYNNEI. V dropped 4 bases and J dropped 0; count of bases not matched to a gene: 2. The CDR3 covers 15 residues. CDR3 nucleotide sequence: TGTGCCAGCAGTGTAGCGGGGAGCTCCTACAATGAGCAGTTCTTC. Translating it yields CASSVAGSSYNEQFF.

The J gene is TRBJ2-1, the V gene TRBV11-2; 8 nucleotides match TRBD2. The CDR3 is made up of 15 amino acids. Germline CDR1 SGHAT, CDR2 FQNNGV. V gave up 8 bases and J gave up 0 bases; unmatched junction bases: 6. The CDR3 DNA follows: TGTGCCAGCGGACTAGCCCTGAGCTCCTACAATGAGCAGTTCTTC. Amino acids: CASGLALSSYNEQFF. The variable domain in full, completed from reference TRBV11-2 and TRBJ2-1, reads EAGVAQSPRYKIIEKRQSVAFWCNPISGHATLYWYQQILGQGPKLLIQFQNNGVVDDSQLPKDRFSAERLKGVDSTLKIQPAKLEDSAVYLCASGLALSSYNEQFFGPGTRLTVL.

The V call is TRBV9, the J call TRBJ1-2; D gene unclear. The germline V gene encodes CDR1 SGDLS and CDR2 YYNGEE. V dropped 0 bases and J dropped 4 bases, with 13 bases sitting between them. The length of the CDR3 is 15 residues. The CDR3 DNA is TGTGCCAGCAGCGTAGCGGCCACCTCGGGCTATGGCTACACCTTC. Amino acid sequence: CASSVAATSGYGYTF.

The rearrangement uses TRBV5-1 and TRBJ2-1; D is unresolved. V was pared by 4 bases and J by 1 base, with 12 bases between. This CDR3 is 15 amino acids long. CDR1 and CDR2 (germline): SGHRS, YFSETQ. The CDR3 loop reads CASSAEVLSYNEQFF. CDR3 in DNA: TGCGCCAGCAGCGCCGAGGTGCTATCCTACAATGAGCAGTTCTTC.

This clone was seen only a few times. The chain couples TRBV13 to TRBJ2-7, with D uncertain. CDR3 length equals 13 residues. V lost 2 bases and J lost 3, with 8 bases in between. Germline V lookup: CDR1 PRHDT, CDR2 FYEKMQ (reference sequence). CDR3 region: CASSLNLFYEQYF. In DNA, the CDR3 is TGTGCCAGCAGCTTAAATCTCTTCTACGAGCAGTACTTC.

V gene TRBV5-5 combines with J gene TRBJ2-3; 9 nucleotides match TRBD1. V trimming: 0 bases; J trimming: 4 bases; junction bases outside the gene matches: 6. The CDR3 has 16 residues. Germline V lookup: CDR1 SGHKS, CDR2 YYEKEE (reference sequence). CDR3: CASSLGPGQGADTQYF. The CDR3 nucleotides are TGTGCCAGCAGCTTGGGACCGGGACAGGGCGCAGATACGCAGTATTTT.

This chain uses TRBV10-3 with TRBJ1-5; D is perhaps TRBD1 (5 bases). This CDR3 is 14 amino acids long. Trimming removed 6 bases at V and 7 bases at J, with 16 bases between. The V gene's germline CDR1 is ENHRY and CDR2 SYGVKD. The CDR3 DNA is TGTGCCATCAGCTCCGTCGGGGGTGAACAGCCCCAGCATTTT. Translation gives CAISSVGGEQPQHF.

V usage is TRBV19 and J usage is TRBJ2-1; 8 bases map to TRBD1. Looked up from germline, CDR1 is LNHDA and CDR2 is SQIVND (reference sequence). This CDR3 comprises 16 residues. V trimming: 7 bases; J trimming: 3 bases; junction bases outside the gene matches: 11. The CDR3 bases are TGTGCCAGTACTAGAGGACAGGGAGGACTCTACAATGAGCAGTTCTTC. It is translated as CASTRGQGGLYNEQFF.

This chain joins TRBV27 and TRBJ2-2; D gene ambiguous. The CDR3 totals 14 residues. Germline V gene lookup returns CDR1 MNHEY and CDR2 SMNVEV (reference sequence). V lost 4 bases and J lost 0, with 6 bases in between. The CDR3, as DNA: TGTGCCAGCAGTTCCATCACGAACACCGGGGAGCTGTTTTTT. Translating gives CASSSITNTGELFF.

The chain uses TRBV18 and TRBJ1-5, with 7 nucleotides matching TRBD1. The germline V gene has CDR1 KGHSH and CDR2 LQKENI. CDR3 length: 14 amino acids. With 4 bases clipped from V and 5 bases from J, the junction kept 5 bases outside the gene matches. CDR3 amino acids: CASSRGGIDQPQHF. The CDR3 region has the DNA TGTGCCAGCTCACGAGGGGGCATAGATCAGCCCCAGCATTTT.

This sequence joins TRBV14 and TRBJ2-5; TRBD2 is a possible D gene (5 bases). The CDR3 is 15 residues long. Trimming left V 4 bases short and J 9 bases short, with 21 bases between. CDR1 and CDR2 from the germline V gene are SGHDN and FVKESK. CDR3 loop: CASSLRASRVGAQYF. As DNA, the CDR3 is TGTGCCAGCAGCCTCCGGGCCAGCCGCGTCGGGGCCCAGTACTTC.

The chain is built from TRBV5-5 and TRBJ1-4; D not resolved. Germline CDR1 is SGHKS and CDR2 is YYEKEE (reference sequence). Trimming took off 2 bases at V and 0 bases at J, with 11 bases between the two ends. The CDR3 is 16 residues long. The CDR3 DNA follows: TGTGCCAGCAGCTTTGAGGGAGTTGCAACTAATGAAAAACTGTTTTTT. The encoded protein is CASSFEGVATNEKLFF.

The V gene is TRBV27, the J gene TRBJ1-2, with D possibly matching TRBD1 (6 bases). This CDR3 contains 14 residues. V gave up 5 bases and J gave up 5 bases, with 15 bases separating them. Germline lookup yields CDR1 MNHEY and CDR2 SMNVEV (reference sequence). The CDR3 coding sequence is TGTGCCAGCAGTCCTCAACAGGGTTTTTATGGCTACACCTTC. This sequence encodes CASSPQQGFYGYTF.

This rearrangement joins TRBV19 to TRBJ1-2, with 8 nucleotides matching TRBD1. V trimming: 6 bases; J trimming: 3 bases; junction bases outside the gene matches: 15. The germline gives CDR1 LNHDA, CDR2 SQIVND (reference sequence). This CDR3 region has 17 residues. This CDR3 reads CASSLGIRDRFYYGYTF. CDR3 DNA sequence: TGTGCCAGTAGCCTTGGGATCCGGGACAGGTTCTACTATGGCTACACCTTC.

V gene TRBV3-1 (or the pseudogene TRBV3-2) combines with J gene TRBJ1-1; 7 nucleotides align to TRBD1. V was pared by 3 bases and J by 1 base, with 8 bases of the junction left unmatched. Germline V lookup: CDR1 LGHDT, CDR2 YNNKEL (reference sequence). The CDR3 covers 16 residues. The CDR3 nucleotides read TGTGCCAGCAGCCATTCTCCCAGGGGGGCGAACACTGAAGCTTTCTTT. Translation gives CASSHSPRGANTEAFF.